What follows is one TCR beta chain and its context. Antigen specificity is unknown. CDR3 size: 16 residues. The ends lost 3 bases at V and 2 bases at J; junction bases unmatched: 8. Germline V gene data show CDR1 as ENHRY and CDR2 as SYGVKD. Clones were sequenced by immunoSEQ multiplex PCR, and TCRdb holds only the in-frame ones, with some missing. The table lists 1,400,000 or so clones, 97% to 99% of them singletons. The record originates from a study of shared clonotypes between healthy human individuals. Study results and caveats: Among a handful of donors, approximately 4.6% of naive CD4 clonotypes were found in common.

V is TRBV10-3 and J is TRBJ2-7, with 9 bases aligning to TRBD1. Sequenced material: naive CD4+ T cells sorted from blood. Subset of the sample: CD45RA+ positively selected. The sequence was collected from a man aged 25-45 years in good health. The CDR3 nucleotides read TGTGCCATCAGTGACCCCGGACAGGGGCAAACCTACGAGCAGTACTTC. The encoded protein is CAISDPGQGQTYEQYF.